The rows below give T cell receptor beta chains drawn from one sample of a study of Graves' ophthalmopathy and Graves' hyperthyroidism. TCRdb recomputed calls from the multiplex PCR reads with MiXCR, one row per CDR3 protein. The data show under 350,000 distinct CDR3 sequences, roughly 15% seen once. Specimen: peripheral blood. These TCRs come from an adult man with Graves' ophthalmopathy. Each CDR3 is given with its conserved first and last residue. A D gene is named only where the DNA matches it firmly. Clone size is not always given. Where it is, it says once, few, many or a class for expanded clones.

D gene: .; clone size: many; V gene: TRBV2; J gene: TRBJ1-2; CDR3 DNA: TGTGCCAGCAGTGAAGTGGTCACGGCTAACTATGGCTACACCTTC; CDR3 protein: CASSEVVTANYGYTF
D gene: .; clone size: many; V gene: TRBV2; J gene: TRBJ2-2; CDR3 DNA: TGTGCCAGCAGTCCTGCCCTAGGGAGCCCCGGGGAGCTGTTTTTT; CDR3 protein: CASSPALGSPGELFF
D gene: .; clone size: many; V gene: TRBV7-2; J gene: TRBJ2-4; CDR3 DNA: TGTGCCAGCAGCTTAGCGGGGTGGGAGAAGGGTGACTTC; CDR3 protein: CASSLAGWEKGDF
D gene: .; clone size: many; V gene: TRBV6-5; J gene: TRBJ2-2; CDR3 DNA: TGTGCCACCATAGACCGGGGTCTCGCCGGGGAGCTGTTTTTT; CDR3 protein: CATIDRGLAGELFF
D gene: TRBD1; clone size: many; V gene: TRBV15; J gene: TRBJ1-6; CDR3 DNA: TGTGCCACCAGCAGAGACAGGGGGCCGGATTCACCCCTCCACTTT; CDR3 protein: CATSRDRGPDSPLHF
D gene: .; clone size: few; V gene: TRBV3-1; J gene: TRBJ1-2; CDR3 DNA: TGTGCCAGCAGCCAAGACCTGGCAGGGTTGTTTGGCTACACCTTC; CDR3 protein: CASSQDLAGLFGYTF
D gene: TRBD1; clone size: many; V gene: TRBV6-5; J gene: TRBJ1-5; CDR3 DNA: TGTGCCAGCCAGAGTGACAGGGGCCCTCAGCCCCAGCATTTT; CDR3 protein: CASQSDRGPQPQHF
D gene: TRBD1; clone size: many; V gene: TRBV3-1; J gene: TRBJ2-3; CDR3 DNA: TGTGCCAGCAGCCAAGCCGGGACAGACACAGATACGCAGTATTTT; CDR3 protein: CASSQAGTDTDTQYF
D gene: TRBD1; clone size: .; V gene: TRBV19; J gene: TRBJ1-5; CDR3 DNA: TGTGCCAGTAAGACCAGACAGGGAAATTATAGCAATCAGCCCCAGCATTTT; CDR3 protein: CASKTRQGNYSNQPQHF
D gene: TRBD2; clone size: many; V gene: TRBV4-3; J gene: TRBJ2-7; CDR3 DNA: TGCGCCAGCAGCCAAGATGGGGGGGGGAGGGACGAGCAGTACTTC; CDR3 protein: CASSQDGGGRDEQYF
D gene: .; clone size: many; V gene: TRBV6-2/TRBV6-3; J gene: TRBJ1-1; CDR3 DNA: TGTGCCAGCACCCCAGGGGCCTGGAACACTGAAGCTTTCTTT; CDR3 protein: CASTPGAWNTEAFF
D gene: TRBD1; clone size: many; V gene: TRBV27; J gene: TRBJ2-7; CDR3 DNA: TGTGCCAGCAGGGGGGACAGCTCCTACGAGCAGTACTTC; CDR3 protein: CASRGDSSYEQYF
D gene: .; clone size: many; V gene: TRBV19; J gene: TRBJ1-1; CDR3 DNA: TGTGCCAGTACCCCAGGTCTTAACACTGAAGCTTTCTTT; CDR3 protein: CASTPGLNTEAFF
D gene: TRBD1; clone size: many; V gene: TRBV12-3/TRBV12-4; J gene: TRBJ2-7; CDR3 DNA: TGTGCCAGCAGTTCGCGACAGGGTTCCTACGAGCAGTACTTC; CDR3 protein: CASSSRQGSYEQYF
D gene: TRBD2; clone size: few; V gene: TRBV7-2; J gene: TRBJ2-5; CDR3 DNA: TGTGCCAGCAGCCCTCGGACTAGCGGTCAGTTGCTGTACTTC; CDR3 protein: CASSPRTSGQLLYF
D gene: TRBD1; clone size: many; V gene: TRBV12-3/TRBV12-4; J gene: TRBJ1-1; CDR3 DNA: TGTGCCAGCAGTGGGACAGGGGGCTACACTGAAGCTTTCTTT; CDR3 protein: CASSGTGGYTEAFF
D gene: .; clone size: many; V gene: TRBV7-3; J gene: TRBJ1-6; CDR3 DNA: TGTGCCAGCAGCTCAACCCCCAGGGGACAAGGACCCCTCCACTTT; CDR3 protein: CASSSTPRGQGPLHF
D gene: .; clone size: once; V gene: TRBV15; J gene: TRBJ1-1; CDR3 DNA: TGCGCCACCTCAGGAGGAATGGCGAACACTGAAGCTTTCTTT; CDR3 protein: CATSGGMANTEAFF
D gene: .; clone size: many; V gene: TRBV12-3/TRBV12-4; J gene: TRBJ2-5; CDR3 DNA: TGTGCCAGCAGCATTAACCAAGAGACCCAGTACTTC; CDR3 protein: CASSINQETQYF
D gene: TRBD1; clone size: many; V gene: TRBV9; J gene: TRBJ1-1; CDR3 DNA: TGTGCCAGCAGCGATAAACCGGGACAGATCACTGAAGCTTTCTTC; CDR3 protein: CASSDKPGQITEAFF
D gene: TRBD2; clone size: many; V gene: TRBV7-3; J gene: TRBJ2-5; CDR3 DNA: TGTGCCAGCAGCTTAGCGGGGGGGGCCCAAGAGACCCAGTACTTC; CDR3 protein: CASSLAGGAQETQYF
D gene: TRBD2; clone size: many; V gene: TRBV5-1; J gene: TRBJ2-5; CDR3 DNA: TGCGCCAGCAGCTTGGTGATAGCGGGGGAGCAAGAGACCCAGTACTTC; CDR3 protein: CASSLVIAGEQETQYF
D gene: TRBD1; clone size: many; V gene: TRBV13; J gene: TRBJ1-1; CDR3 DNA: TGTGCCAGCAGACTCCGGGACAGCGAACTGAACACTGAAGCTTTCTTT; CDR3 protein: CASRLRDSELNTEAFF
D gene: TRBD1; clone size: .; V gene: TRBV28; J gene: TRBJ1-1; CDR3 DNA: TGTGCCAGCAGGGAACCGGGACAGGGGGCGTTCCAAGCTTTCTTT; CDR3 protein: CASREPGQGAFQAFF
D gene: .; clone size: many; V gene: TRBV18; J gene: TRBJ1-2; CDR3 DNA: TGTGCCAGCGGAAAGGACAATTTATATGGCTACACCTTC; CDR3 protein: CASGKDNLYGYTF
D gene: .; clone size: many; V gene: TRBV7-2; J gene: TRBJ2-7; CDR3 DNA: TGTGCCAGCAGCTTAAGACAGGGACTCGAGCAGTACTTC; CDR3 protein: CASSLRQGLEQYF
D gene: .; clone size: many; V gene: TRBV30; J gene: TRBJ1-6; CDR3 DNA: TGTGCCTGGAGCGGGGATACGGATAATTCACCCCTCCACTTT; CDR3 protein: CAWSGDTDNSPLHF
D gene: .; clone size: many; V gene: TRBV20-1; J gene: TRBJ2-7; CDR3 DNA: TGCAGTGTTTTCCCGGGGGAGCAGTACTTC; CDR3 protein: CSVFPGEQYF
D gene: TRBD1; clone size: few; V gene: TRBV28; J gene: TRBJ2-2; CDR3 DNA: TGTGCCAGCAGTTTATGGACAGGGGATGGGGGCACCGGGGAGCTGTTTTTT; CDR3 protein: CASSLWTGDGGTGELFF
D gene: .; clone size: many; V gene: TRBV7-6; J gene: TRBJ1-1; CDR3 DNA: TGTGCCAGCAGCATGCTCGGCGAAATGAACACTGAAGCTTTCTTT; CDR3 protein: CASSMLGEMNTEAFF
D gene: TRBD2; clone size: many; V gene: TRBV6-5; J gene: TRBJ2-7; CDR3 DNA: TGTGCCAGCAGTTTGGGACTAGCGGACTACGAGCAGTACTTC; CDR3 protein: CASSLGLADYEQYF
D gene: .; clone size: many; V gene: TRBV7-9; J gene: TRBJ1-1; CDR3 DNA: TGTGCCAGCAGCCTATACGACACGGCGGCTGAAGCTTTCTTT; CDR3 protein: CASSLYDTAAEAFF
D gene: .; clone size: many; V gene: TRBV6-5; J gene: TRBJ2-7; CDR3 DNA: TGTGCCAGCAGTTACGGAGGGGGCTTCTACGAGCAGTACTTC; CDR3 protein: CASSYGGGFYEQYF
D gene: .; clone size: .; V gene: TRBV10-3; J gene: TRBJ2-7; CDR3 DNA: TGTGCCATCAGTGCTTCGGCGTCCTACGAGCAGTACTTC; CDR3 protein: CAISASASYEQYF
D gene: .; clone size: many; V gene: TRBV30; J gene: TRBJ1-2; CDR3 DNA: TGTGCCTGGAGTGTACAGGCCCTTGCCCCTACTGGCTACACCTTC; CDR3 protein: CAWSVQALAPTGYTF
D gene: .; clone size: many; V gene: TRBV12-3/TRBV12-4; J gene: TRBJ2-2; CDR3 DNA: TGTGCCAGCAGTTTTCAGGGTTGGCCCGGGGAGCTGTTTTTT; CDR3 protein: CASSFQGWPGELFF
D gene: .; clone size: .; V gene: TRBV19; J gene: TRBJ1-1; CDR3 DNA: TGTGCCAGTAGTATTCTGCCCATGAACACTGAAGCTTTCTTT; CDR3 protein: CASSILPMNTEAFF
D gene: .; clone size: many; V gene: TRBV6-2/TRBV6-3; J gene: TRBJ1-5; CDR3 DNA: TGTGCCAGCAGTTCCGGACACCGAAATCAGCCCCAGCATTTT; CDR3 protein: CASSSGHRNQPQHF
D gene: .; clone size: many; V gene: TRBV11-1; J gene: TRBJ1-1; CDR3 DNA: TGTGCCAGCAGCCCCGGGAGGGTGCAGGGTATCGCTGAAGCTTTCTTT; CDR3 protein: CASSPGRVQGIAEAFF
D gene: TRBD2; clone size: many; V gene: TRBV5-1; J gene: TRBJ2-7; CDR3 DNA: TGCGCCAGCAGCTCAACCGGGACTAGAATTGACGAGCAGTACTTC; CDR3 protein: CASSSTGTRIDEQYF
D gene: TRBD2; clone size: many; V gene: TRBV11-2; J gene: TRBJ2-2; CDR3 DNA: TGTGCCAGCAGCTTTGATGGACTAGCCCGCGCCGGGGAGCTGTTTTTT; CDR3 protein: CASSFDGLARAGELFF
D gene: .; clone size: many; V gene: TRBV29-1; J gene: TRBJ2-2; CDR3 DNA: TGCAGCGCCCGGGGCAGGGGTGCGCCGATGGGGACCGGGGAGCTGTTTTTT; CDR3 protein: CSARGRGAPMGTGELFF
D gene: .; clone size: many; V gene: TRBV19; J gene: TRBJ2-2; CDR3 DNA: TGTGCCAGTATACCGGGACATCATAGATTCACCGGGGAGCTGTTTTTT; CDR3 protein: CASIPGHHRFTGELFF